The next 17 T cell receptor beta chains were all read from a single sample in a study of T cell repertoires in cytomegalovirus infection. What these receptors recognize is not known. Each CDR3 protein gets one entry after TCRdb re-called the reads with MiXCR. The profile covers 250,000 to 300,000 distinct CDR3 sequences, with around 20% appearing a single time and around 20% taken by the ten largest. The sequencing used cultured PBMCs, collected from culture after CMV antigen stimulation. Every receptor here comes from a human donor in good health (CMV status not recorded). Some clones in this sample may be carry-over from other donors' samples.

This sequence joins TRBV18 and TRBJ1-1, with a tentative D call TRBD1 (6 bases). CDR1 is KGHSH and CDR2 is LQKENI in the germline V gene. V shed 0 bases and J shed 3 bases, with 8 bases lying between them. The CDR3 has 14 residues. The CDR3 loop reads CASSPPDSYTEAFF. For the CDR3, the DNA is TGTGCCAGCTCACCACCGGACAGTTACACTGAAGCTTTCTTT.

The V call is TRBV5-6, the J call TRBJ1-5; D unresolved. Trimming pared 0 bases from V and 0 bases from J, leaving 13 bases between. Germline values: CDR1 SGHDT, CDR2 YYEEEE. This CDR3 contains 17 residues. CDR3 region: CASSLGLGSYSNQPQHF. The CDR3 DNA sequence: TGTGCCAGCAGCTTGGGCCTCGGCTCCTATAGCAATCAGCCCCAGCATTTT.

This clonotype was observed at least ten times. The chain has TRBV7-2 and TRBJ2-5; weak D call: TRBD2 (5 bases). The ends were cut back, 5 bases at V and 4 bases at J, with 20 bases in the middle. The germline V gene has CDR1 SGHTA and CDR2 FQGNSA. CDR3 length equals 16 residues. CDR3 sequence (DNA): TGTGCCAGCAGCGAACGGTGGAGGCCCCCCGGAGAGACCCAGTACTTC. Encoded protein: CASSERWRPPGETQYF.

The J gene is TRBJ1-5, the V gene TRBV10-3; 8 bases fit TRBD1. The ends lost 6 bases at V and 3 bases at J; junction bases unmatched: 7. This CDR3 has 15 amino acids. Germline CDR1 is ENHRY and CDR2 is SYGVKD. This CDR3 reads CAIRADRVDNQPQHF. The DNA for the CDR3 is TGTGCCATCAGGGCGGACAGGGTCGACAATCAGCCCCAGCATTTT.

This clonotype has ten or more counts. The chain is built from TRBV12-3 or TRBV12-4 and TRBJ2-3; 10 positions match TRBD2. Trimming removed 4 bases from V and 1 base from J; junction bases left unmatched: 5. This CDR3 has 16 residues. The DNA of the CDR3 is TGTGCCAGCAGTTCGGCCGGGACTAGCGGCACAGATACGCAGTATTTT. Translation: CASSSAGTSGTDTQYF.

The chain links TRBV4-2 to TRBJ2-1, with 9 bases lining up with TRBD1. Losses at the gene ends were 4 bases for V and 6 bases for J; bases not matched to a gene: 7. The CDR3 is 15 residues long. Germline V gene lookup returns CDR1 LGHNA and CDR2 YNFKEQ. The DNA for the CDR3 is TGTGCCAGCAGCCTCGAGGGACAGGGACCCAATGAGCAGTTCTTC. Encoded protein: CASSLEGQGPNEQFF.

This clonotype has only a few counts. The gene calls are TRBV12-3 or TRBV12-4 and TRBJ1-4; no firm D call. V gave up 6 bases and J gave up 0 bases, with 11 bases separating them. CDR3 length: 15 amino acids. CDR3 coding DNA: TGTGCCAGCAGAAGAGCCCCGGCAACTAATGAAAAACTGTTTTTT. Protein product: CASRRAPATNEKLFF.

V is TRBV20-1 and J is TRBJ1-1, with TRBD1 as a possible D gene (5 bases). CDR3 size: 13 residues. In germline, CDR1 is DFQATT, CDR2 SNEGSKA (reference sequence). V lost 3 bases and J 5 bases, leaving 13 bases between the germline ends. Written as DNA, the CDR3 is TGCAGTGCTAGCCCCAGGGTGGGGACTGAAGCTTTCTTT. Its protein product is CSASPRVGTEAFF.

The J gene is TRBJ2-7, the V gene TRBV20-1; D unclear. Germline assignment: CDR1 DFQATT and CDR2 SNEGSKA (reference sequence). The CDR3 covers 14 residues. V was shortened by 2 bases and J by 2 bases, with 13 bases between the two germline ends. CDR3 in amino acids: CSARYTFGAYEQYF. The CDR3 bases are TGCAGTGCTAGATATACTTTTGGAGCCTACGAGCAGTACTTC.

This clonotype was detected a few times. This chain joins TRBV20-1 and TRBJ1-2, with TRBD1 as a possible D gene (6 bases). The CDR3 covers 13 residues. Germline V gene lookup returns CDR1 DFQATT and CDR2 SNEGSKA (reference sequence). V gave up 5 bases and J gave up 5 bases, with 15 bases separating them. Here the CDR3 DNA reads TGCAGTGCTGGGGGGGGGCAGGGATATGGCTACACCTTC. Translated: CSAGGGQGYGYTF.

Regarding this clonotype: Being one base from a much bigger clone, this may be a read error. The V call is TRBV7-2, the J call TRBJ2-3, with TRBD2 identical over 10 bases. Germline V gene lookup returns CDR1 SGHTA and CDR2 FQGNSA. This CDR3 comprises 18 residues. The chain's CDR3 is CANSPRTSSGRSTDTQYF. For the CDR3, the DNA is TGTGCCAACAGCCCCCGGACCTCTAGCGGGAGAAGTACAGATACGCAGTATTTT.

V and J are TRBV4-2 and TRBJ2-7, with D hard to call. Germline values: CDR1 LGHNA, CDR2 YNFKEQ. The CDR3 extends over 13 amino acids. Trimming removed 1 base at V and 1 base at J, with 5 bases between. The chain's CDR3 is CASSQVRSYEQYF. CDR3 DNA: TGTGCCAGCAGCCAAGTTAGGTCCTACGAGCAGTACTTC.

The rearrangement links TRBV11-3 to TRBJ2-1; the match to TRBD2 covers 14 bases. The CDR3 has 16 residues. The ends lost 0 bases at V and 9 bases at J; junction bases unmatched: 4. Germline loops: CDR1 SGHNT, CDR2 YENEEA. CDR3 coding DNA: TGTGCCAGCAGCTTAGACCCGGGACTAGCGGGAGCTGAGCAGTTCTTC. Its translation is CASSLDPGLAGAEQFF.

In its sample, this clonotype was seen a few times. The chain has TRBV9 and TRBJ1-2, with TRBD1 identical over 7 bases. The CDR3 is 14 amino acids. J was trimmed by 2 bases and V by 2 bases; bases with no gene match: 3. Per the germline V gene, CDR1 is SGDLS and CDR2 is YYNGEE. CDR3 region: CASSVSQGNYGYTF. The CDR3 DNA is TGTGCCAGCAGCGTCTCACAGGGGAACTATGGCTACACCTTC.

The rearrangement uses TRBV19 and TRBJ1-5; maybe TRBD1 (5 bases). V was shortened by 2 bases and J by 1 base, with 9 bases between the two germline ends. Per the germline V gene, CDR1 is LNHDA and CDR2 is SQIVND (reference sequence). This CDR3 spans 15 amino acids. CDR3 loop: CASSISRGSNQPQHF. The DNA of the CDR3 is TGTGCCAGTAGTATATCCCGGGGCAGCAATCAGCCCCAGCATTTT.

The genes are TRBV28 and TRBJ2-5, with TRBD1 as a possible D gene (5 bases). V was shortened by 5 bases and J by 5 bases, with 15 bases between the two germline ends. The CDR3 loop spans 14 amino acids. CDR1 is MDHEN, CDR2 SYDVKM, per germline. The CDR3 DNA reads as TGTGCCAGCAGTCCAACAGGTTTGGGGGAGACCCAGTACTTC. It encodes CASSPTGLGETQYF.

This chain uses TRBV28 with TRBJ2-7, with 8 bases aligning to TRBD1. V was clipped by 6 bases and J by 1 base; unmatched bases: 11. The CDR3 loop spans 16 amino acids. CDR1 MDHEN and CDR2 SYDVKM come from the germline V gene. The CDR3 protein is CASSPTGGSQSYEQYV. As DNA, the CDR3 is TGTGCCAGCAGCCCAACAGGGGGGAGCCAGTCCTACGAGCAGTACGTC.